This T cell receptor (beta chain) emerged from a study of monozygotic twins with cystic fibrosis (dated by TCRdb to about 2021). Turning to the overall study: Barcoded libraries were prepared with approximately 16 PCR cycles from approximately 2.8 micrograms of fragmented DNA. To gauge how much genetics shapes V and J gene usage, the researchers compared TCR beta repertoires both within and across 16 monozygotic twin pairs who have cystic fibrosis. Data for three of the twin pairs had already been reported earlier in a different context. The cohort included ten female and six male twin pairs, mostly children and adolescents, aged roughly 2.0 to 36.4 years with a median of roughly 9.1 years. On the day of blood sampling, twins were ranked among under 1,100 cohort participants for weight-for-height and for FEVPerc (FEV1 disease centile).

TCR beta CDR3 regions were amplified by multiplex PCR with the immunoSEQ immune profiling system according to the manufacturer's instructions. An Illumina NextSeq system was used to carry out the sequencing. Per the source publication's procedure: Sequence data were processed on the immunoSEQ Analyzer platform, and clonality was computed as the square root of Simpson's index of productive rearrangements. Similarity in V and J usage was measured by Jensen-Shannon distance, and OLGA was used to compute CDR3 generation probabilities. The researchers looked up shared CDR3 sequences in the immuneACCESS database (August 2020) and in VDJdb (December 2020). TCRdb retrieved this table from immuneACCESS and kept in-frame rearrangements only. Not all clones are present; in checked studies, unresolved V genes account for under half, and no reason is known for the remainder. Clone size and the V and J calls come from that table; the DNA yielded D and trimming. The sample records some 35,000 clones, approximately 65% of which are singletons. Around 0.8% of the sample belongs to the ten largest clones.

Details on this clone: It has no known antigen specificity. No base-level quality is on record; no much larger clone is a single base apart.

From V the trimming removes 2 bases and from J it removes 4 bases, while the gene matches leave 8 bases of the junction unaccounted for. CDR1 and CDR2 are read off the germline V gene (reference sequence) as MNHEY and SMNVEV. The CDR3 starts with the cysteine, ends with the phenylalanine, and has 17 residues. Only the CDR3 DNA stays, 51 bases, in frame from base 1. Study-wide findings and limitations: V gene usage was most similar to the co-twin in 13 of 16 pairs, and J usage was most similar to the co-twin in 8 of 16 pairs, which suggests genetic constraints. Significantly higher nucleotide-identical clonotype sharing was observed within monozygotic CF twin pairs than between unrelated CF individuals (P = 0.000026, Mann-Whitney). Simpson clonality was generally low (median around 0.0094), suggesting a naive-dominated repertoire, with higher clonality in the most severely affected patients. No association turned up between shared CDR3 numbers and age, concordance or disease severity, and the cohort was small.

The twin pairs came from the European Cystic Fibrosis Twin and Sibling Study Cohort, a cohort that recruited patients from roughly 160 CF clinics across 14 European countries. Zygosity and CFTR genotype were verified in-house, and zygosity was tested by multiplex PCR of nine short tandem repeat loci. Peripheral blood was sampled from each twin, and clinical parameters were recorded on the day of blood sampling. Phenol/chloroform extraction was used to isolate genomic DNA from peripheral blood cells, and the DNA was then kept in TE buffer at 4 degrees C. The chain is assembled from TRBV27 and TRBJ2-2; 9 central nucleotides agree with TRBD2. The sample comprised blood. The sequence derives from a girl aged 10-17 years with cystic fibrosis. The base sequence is TGTGCCAGCAGTTTAAAACCTAGCGGGACTTCCACCGGGGAGCTGTTTTTT. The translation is CASSLKPSGTSTGELFF.